The 25 T cell receptor beta chains presented below share a single source sample, sequenced in a study of T-cell memory formation after mild COVID-19. One entry per CDR3 protein results from TCRdb running MiXCR on the 5' RACE reads. The data contain 450,000 or so distinct CDR3 sequences, roughly 25% of them singletons. Input material: PBMCs or a T cell subset sorted from them (not recorded which). The receptor source for this set is an adult woman who had mild COVID-19 (a few samples of this study predate the infection). Cell type and time point are not known.

This clonotype was seen a handful of times. The V gene is TRBV12-3 or TRBV12-4, the J gene TRBJ2-3; tentatively, D is TRBD2 (6 bases). Between the trimmed V and J ends, which lost 2 bases and 4 bases, there was a span of 16 bases. This CDR3 has 16 residues. The CDR3, as DNA: TGTGCCAGCAGTTTACACGGGAGAGTTCAATCAGATACGCAGTATTTT. This codes for CASSLHGRVQSDTQYF.

The chain has TRBV11-2 and TRBJ2-7; weak D call: TRBD2 (5 bases). Deletions cut 0 bases from V and 0 bases from J, with 9 bases between. The CDR3 extends over 15 amino acids. Per the germline V gene, CDR1 is SGHAT and CDR2 is FQNNGV. This chain's CDR3 is CASSLETGSSYEQYF. CDR3 DNA sequence: TGTGCCAGCAGCTTAGAGACGGGGAGCTCCTACGAGCAGTACTTC.

The CDR3 loop reads CASSLGQPNEKLFF. The CDR3 coding sequence is TGTGCCAGCAGCTTGGGACAGCCTAATGAAAAACTGTTTTTT. This chain links TRBV5-8 with TRBJ1-4; D might be TRBD1 (5 bases). The CDR3 covers 14 residues. Trimming stripped 0 bases from V and 3 bases from J, with 6 bases between. Germline assignment: CDR1 SGHTS and CDR2 YDEGEE.

This clonotype was recorded a few times. The chain recombines TRBV6-5 with TRBJ1-3, with 7 bases identical to TRBD1. Germline CDR1 and CDR2: MNHEY and SVGAGI. The ends lost 6 bases at V and 8 bases at J; junction bases unmatched: 4. The CDR3 sequence is 12 residues long. The CDR3 here is CASRDRADTIYF. The CDR3 DNA sequence: TGTGCCAGCAGAGACAGGGCGGACACCATATATTTT.

This clonotype has only a few counts. The chain is built from TRBV27 and TRBJ2-1, with D hard to call. The V gene lost 7 bases and the J gene lost 5 bases, with 15 bases spanning the gap. Germline-derived CDR1 and CDR2 are MNHEY and SMNVEV (reference sequence). The CDR3 is 14 amino acids. CDR3 residues: CASTTPGQDNEQFF. CDR3 coding DNA: TGTGCCAGCACTACTCCCGGGCAGGACAATGAGCAGTTCTTC.

This clonotype was counted between two and nine times. This sequence joins TRBV7-9 and TRBJ2-2, with D possibly being TRBD1 (6 bases). From germline, CDR1 is SEHNR and CDR2 FQNEAQ (reference sequence). V lost 6 bases and J 5 bases, leaving 16 bases between the germline ends. CDR3 length equals 15 residues. CDR3 residues: CASSQRTVGTGELFF. CDR3 in DNA: TGTGCCAGCAGTCAACGGACAGTCGGGACCGGGGAGCTGTTTTTT.

The chain links TRBV12-3 or TRBV12-4 to TRBJ1-5, with 9 bases aligning to TRBD1. With 2 bases clipped from V and 7 bases from J, the junction kept 3 bases outside the gene matches. The CDR3 is 14 residues long. The CDR3 coding sequence is TGTGCCAGCAGTTTATCTGGACAGGGGCAGCCCCAGCATTTT. Translating gives CASSLSGQGQPQHF.

The chain combines TRBV27 with TRBJ2-3; 7 positions agree with TRBD1. This CDR3 spans 16 amino acids. From germline, CDR1 is MNHEY and CDR2 SMNVEV (reference sequence). With 10 bases clipped from V and 2 bases from J, the junction kept 15 bases outside the gene matches. CDR3 sequence: CATRRGLASNTDTQYF. DNA of the CDR3: TGTGCCACCAGAAGGGGGCTAGCCTCTAACACAGATACGCAGTATTTT.

This clonotype was detected only a few times. The CDR3 loop reads CASSLNGQGVNEQFF. CDR3 bases: TGTGCCAGCAGCCTCAACGGGCAGGGGGTAAATGAGCAGTTCTTC. The rearrangement links TRBV5-5 to TRBJ2-1; 7 positions agree with TRBD1. With V trimmed by 4 bases and J by 7 bases, 11 bases remained unmatched. The CDR3 covers 15 residues. The V gene's germline CDR1 is SGHKS and CDR2 YYEKEE (reference sequence).

The V gene is TRBV4-3, the J gene TRBJ1-1; D unclear. The CDR3 loop spans 14 amino acids. Trimming cost V 5 bases and J 0 bases, with 10 bases left between them. Germline lookup yields CDR1 LGHNA and CDR2 YSLEER. The CDR3 loop is CASSETPMNTEAFF. The CDR3 DNA follows: TGCGCCAGCAGCGAGACCCCTATGAACACTGAAGCTTTCTTT.

V gene TRBV3-1 combines with J gene TRBJ2-1; the D is unclear. Between the trimmed V and J ends, which lost 2 bases and 2 bases, there was a span of 13 bases. Germline CDR1 LGHDT, CDR2 YNNKEL (reference sequence). There are 16 residues in the CDR3. The CDR3 nucleotides are TGTGCCAGCAGCCAAAGTCCTTTGCTGACCTACAATGAGCAGTTCTTC. Encoded protein: CASSQSPLLTYNEQFF.

The chain joins TRBV3-2 to TRBJ1-5; the table's D call, TRBD1, has no DNA check behind it. TRBV3-2 is reported as a pseudogene. CDR3 length: 18 residues. The CDR3 loop reads CASSQGRLQGASNQPQHF. Written as DNA, the CDR3 is TGTGCCAGCAGCCAAGGGCGTTTACAGGGTGCCAGCAATCAGCCCCAGCATTTT.

This clonotype has a handful of counts. V usage is TRBV10-3 and J usage is TRBJ2-7; no firm D call. Trimming stripped 3 bases from V and 0 bases from J, with 12 bases between. This CDR3 contains 15 residues. Germline V gene sequence: CDR1 ENHRY, CDR2 SYGVKD. The DNA of the CDR3 is TGTGCCATCAGTGAAGTTGAAGCGAACTCCTACGAGCAGTACTTC. The encoded protein is CAISEVEANSYEQYF.

This clonotype has a handful of counts. The chain links TRBV7-9 to TRBJ1-2, with 7 bases identical to TRBD1. Germline lookup yields CDR1 SEHNR and CDR2 FQNEAQ (reference sequence). The CDR3 totals 13 residues. The V gene end was trimmed by 5 bases and the J gene end by 8 bases; junction bases not matched to a gene: 8. The CDR3 sequence is CASSPRQGGGYTF. In DNA, the CDR3 is TGTGCCAGCAGCCCGCGACAGGGAGGAGGCTACACCTTC.

The chain is built from TRBV6-5 and TRBJ2-3; 12 bases fit TRBD2. V was pared by 4 bases and J by 4 bases, with 12 bases of the junction left unmatched. Germline assignment: CDR1 MNHEY and CDR2 SVGAGI. The CDR3 has 18 amino acids. The CDR3 DNA reads TGTGCCAGCAGTTCCTCGCCTAGCGGGAGGGGCCCGGCAGATACGCAGTATTTT. Protein: CASSSSPSGRGPADTQYF.

This clonotype was seen more than once but under ten times. The chain joins TRBV5-4 to TRBJ1-1; D is undetermined. The CDR3 loop spans 13 amino acids. The V end was cut by 3 bases, the J end by 2 bases, with 8 bases between. The V gene's germline CDR1 is SGHNT and CDR2 YYREEE (reference sequence). In DNA, the CDR3 is TGTGCCAGCAGCTCGAGAGTTAACACTGAAGCTTTCTTT. Translated, it gives CASSSRVNTEAFF. The complete variable domain, with remaining parts taken from reference TRBV5-4 and TRBJ1-1, reads ETGVTQSPTHLIKTRGQQVTLRCSSQSGHNTVSWYQQALGQGPQFIFQYYREEENGRGNFPPRFSGLQFPNYSSELNVNALELDDSALYLCASSSRVNTEAFFGQGTRLTVV.

The chain uses TRBV4-1 and TRBJ2-1, with D possibly being TRBD2 (6 bases). This CDR3 has 15 residues. Deletions cut 0 bases from V and 15 bases from J, with 21 bases between. The germline V gene encodes CDR1 MGHRA and CDR2 YSYEKL. This CDR3 reads CASSQEIRLWGELFF. CDR3 DNA: TGCGCCAGCAGCCAAGAGATCCGGTTATGGGGGGAGTTGTTCTTC.

V gene TRBV3-1 combines with J gene TRBJ2-2, with 8 bases matching TRBD2. Unmatched junction bases numbered 3, after V lost 1 base and J lost 5 bases. The germline gives CDR1 LGHDT, CDR2 YNNKEL (reference sequence). The CDR3 has 15 residues. For the CDR3, the DNA is TGTGCCAGCAGCCAAGGCTCGGGAGGGACCGGGGAGCTGTTTTTT. It translates to CASSQGSGGTGELFF.

This clonotype was found a few times. The CDR3 here is CASSVTGGFEKLFF. The DNA for the CDR3 is TGTGCCAGCAGCGTAACAGGGGGCTTTGAAAAACTGTTTTTT. The chain couples TRBV9 to TRBJ1-4; TRBD1 agrees at 9 bases. V shed 1 base, J shed 7 bases, and the junction held 2 bases outside the gene matches. Looked up from germline, CDR1 is SGDLS and CDR2 is YYNGEE. This CDR3 comprises 14 residues.

This clonotype came up a few times. The V and J genes are TRBV24-1 and TRBJ1-2; D perhaps matches TRBD1 (6 bases). There are 12 residues in the CDR3. Germline assignment: CDR1 KGHDR and CDR2 SFDVKD. V shed 9 bases and J shed 8 bases, with 15 bases lying between them. The DNA of the CDR3 is TGTGCCACCGCGACGGGGGCGGCGGGCTACACCTTC. Translated, it gives CATATGAAGYTF.

The V and J genes are TRBV20-1 and TRBJ2-1; 11 positions agree with TRBD2. The CDR3 contains 15 residues. The V segment lost 5 bases and the J segment 8 bases; nucleotides outside the gene matches: 11. The germline V gene has CDR1 DFQATT and CDR2 SNEGSKA (reference sequence). The CDR3 nucleotides read TGCAGTGCTCCCGAGGGGACTAGCGGACGGGATGAGCAGTTCTTC. Translation: CSAPEGTSGRDEQFF.

This clonotype was observed a handful of times. The V and J genes are TRBV7-6 and TRBJ2-7; the D gene is possibly TRBD2 (5 bases). V dropped 5 bases and J dropped 3 bases, with 11 bases sitting between them. CDR1 SGHVS and CDR2 FNYEAQ come from the germline V gene. This CDR3 has 13 amino acids. In DNA, the CDR3 is TGTGCCAGCAGCCCCCGTCGGGACTACGAGCAGTACTTC. It translates to CASSPRRDYEQYF.

The genes are TRBV4-1 and TRBJ2-1; 8 positions match TRBD1. The J segment lost 5 bases and the V segment lost 4 bases, leaving 7 bases of the junction unmatched. CDR1 MGHRA and CDR2 YSYEKL come from the germline V gene. The CDR3 runs to 15 residues. CDR3 DNA sequence: TGCGCCAGCAGCCGAAGGACAGGGAGTAACAATGAGCAGTTCTTC. This encodes CASSRRTGSNNEQFF.

This clonotype has only one observation. CDR3: CASSFVSSYGYTF. The CDR3 nucleotides are TGTGCCAGCAGCTTTGTCAGCTCCTATGGCTACACCTTC. The rearrangement links TRBV7-2 to TRBJ1-2; no firm D call. Germline CDR1 reads SGHTA; CDR2 reads FQGNSA. V gave up 3 bases and J gave up 4 bases, with 9 bases separating them. The CDR3 spans 13 residues.

This clonotype has just a few counts. This sequence joins TRBV12-3 or TRBV12-4 and TRBJ2-5; 8 bases fit TRBD2. This CDR3 spans 15 amino acids. V trimming: 3 bases; J trimming: 4 bases; junction bases outside the gene matches: 7. The chain's CDR3 is CASSFGPGGVETQYF. For the CDR3, the DNA is TGTGCCAGCAGTTTCGGCCCGGGAGGGGTAGAGACCCAGTACTTC.